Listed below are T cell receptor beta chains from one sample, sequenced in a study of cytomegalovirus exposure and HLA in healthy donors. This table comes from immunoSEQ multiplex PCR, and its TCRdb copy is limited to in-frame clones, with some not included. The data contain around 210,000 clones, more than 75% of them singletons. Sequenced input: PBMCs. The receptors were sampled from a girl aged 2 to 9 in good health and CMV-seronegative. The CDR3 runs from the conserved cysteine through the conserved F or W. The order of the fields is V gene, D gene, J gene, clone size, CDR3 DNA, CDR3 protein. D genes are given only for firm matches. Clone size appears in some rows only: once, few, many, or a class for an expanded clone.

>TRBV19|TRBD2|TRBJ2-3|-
TGTGCCAGTAAGTACCGCGGGAGGGCCTATGGTAGCACAGATACGCAGTATTTT
CASKYRGRAYGSTDTQYF
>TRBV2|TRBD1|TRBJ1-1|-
TGTGCCAGCAGTACGGACAGGATGAACACTGAAGCTTTCTTT
CASSTDRMNTEAFF
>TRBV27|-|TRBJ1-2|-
TGTGCCAGCAGTCCTGGGGGGGGCTTCGGCTACACCTTC
CASSPGGGFGYTF
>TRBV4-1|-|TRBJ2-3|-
TGCGCCAGCAGGCTAGCTCGGTCGGCAGATACGCAGTATTTT
CASRLARSADTQYF
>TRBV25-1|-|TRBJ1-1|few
TGTGCCAGCAGTGTCCAGTTGAACACTGAAGCTTTCTTT
CASSVQLNTEAFF
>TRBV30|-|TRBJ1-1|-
TGTGCCTGGACAGTGGGGGGGCTGAACACTGAAGCTTTCTTT
CAWTVGGLNTEAFF
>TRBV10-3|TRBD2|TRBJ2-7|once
TGTGCCATCAGGGGCTGGGGGGGACACGAGCAGTACTTC
CAIRGWGGHEQYF
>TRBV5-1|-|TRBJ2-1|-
TGCGCCAGCAGCTTGGCGGGGGGCCGGGATGAGCAGTTCTTC
CASSLAGGRDEQFF
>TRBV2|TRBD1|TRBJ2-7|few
TGTGCCAGCAGTGCGACAGGGGGCTACGAGCAGTACTTC
CASSATGGYEQYF
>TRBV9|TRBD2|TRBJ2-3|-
TGTGCCAGCGAAAGCGGGGGGGCCTCAGATACGCAGTATTTT
CASESGGASDTQYF
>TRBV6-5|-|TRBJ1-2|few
TGTGCCACCCTGAACGGGTTTTGGTATGGCTACACCTTC
CATLNGFWYGYTF
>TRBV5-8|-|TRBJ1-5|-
TGTGCCAGCAGCTTTGTAGGTGGACAGTATCAGCCCCAGCATTTT
CASSFVGGQYQPQHF
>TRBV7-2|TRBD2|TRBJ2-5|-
TGTGCCAGCAGGCAGATCCTAGCGGAGGGGCGGGAGACCCAGTACTTC
CASRQILAEGRETQYF
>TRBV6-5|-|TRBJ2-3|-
TGTGCCAGCAGTTACGGGAGTCGCACAGATACGCAGTATTTT
CASSYGSRTDTQYF
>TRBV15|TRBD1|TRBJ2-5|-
TGTGCCACCAGCGCCCGGACAGGGACCCAAGAGACCCAGTACTTC
CATSARTGTQETQYF
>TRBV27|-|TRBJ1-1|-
TGTGCCAGCAGTTTCTCTGGGGGGGGCACTGAAGCTTTCTTT
CASSFSGGGTEAFF
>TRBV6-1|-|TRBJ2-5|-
TGTGCCAGCAGTTTACGGTCCCAAGAGACCCAGTACTTC
CASSLRSQETQYF
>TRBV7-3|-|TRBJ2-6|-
TGTGCCAGCAGCTGGGGACACCGCTCTGGGGCCAACGTCCTGACTTTC
CASSWGHRSGANVLTF
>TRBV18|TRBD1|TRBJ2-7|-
TGTGCCAGCTCCGCCACCGGGACAGGAAGATACGAGCAGTACTTC
CASSATGTGRYEQYF
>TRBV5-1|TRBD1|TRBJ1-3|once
TGCGCCAGCAGCTTGGGGACAGGGGCTGGAAACACCATATATTTT
CASSLGTGAGNTIYF
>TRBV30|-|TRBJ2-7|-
TGTGCCTGGAGTGTCCGACAAGGCTCCTACGAGCAGTACTTC
CAWSVRQGSYEQYF
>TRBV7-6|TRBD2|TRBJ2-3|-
TGTGCCAGCAGCTTCCGTAGCGGGGGGAGCACAGATACGCAGTATTTT
CASSFRSGGSTDTQYF
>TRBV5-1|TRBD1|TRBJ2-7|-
TGCGCCAGCAGCCTGGGACAGGGAGGTGGCTACGAGCAGTACTTC
CASSLGQGGGYEQYF
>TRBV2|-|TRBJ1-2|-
TGTGCCAGCAGTGGACATAACTATGGCTACACCTTC
CASSGHNYGYTF
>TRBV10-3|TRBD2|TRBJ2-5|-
TGTGCCATCAGCCCCGGACTAGCGGGAGTGTACCAAGAGACCCAGTACTTC
CAISPGLAGVYQETQYF
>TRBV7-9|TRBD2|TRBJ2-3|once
TGTGCCAGCAGCTCCGGACTAGCGGGACTTAGCACAGATACGCAGTATTTT
CASSSGLAGLSTDTQYF